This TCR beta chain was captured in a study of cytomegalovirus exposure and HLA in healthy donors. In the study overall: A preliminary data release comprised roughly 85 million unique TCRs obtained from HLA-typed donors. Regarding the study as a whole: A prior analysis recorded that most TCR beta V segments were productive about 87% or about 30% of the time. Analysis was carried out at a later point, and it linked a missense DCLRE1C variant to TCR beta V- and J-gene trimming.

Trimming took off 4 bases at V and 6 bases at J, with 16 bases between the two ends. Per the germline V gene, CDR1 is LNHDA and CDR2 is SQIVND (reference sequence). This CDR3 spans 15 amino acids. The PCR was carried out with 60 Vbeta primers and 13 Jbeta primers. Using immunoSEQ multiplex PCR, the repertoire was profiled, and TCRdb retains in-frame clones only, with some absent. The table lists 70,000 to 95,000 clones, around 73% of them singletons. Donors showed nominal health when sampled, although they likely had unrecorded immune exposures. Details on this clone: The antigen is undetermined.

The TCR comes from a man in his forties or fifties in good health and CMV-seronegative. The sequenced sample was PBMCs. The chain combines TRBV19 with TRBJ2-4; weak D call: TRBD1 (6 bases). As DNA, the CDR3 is TGTGCCAGTAGTACACCTACAGGGATCGGAAACATTCAGTACTTC. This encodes CASSTPTGIGNIQYF.